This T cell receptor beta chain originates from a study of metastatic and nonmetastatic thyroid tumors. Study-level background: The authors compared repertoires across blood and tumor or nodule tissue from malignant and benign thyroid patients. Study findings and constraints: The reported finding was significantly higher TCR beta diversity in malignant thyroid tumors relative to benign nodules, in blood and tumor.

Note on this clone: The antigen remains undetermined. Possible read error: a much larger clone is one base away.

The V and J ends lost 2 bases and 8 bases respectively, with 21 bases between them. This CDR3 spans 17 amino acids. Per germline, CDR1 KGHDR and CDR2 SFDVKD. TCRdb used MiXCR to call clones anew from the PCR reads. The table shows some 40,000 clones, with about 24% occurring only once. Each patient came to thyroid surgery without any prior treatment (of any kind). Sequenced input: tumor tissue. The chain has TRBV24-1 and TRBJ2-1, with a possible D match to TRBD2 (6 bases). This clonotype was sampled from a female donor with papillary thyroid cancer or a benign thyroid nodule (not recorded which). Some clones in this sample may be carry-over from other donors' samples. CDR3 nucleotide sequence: TGTGCCACCAGTGATTCTGTCCGGGGACGGACTAATTATGAGCAGTTCTTC. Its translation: CATSDSVRGRTNYEQFF.